This T cell receptor beta chain was captured in a study of long-term antiretroviral therapy in people with HIV. Study-level findings and limits: With ART, diversity went up but was still lower than in transplant donor controls. Spans of CDR3 length were tighter for HIV repertoires than for controls. Regardless of time point, clones expanded before ART dominated the repertoire.

Concerning this clone itself: What it binds is not known.

With V trimmed by 6 bases and J by 1 base, 5 bases remained unmatched. The V gene's germline CDR1 is SNHLY and CDR2 FYNNEI. The CDR3 is made up of 16 amino acids. Two or more post-ART PBMC samples, plus at least one pre-ART sample, were available for each donor. Version v3.0 of the immunoSEQ assay ran at survey level. Profiling relied on immunoSEQ multiplex PCR, and the TCRdb table lists in-frame clones only, not all of them. The table lists about 22,000 clones, 80% to 90% of them singletons. This sequence originates from a man aged 18 to 29 with HIV. Sequences were derived from unsorted PBMCs, sampled 0.1 years before starting antiretroviral therapy. V usage is TRBV2 and J usage is TRBJ2-5; 13 bases agree with TRBD2. This CDR3 is CASRALAGGTQETQYF. The CDR3 DNA reads as TGTGCCAGCAGGGCACTAGCGGGGGGGACCCAAGAGACCCAGTACTTC.